This T cell receptor beta chain was sequenced in a study of shared clonotypes between healthy human individuals. The protocol was immunoSEQ multiplex PCR, while the TCRdb copy is restricted to in-frame clones and leaves out a portion. Seen here are more than 2 million clones, about 95% observed once, and the top ten hold roughly 1.1%. Only CD45RO-negative cells positively selected for CCR7 counted as naive CD8 cells, so terminally differentiated effector memory CD45RA+ cells were excluded. Findings and caveats of the study: Larger richness was generally estimated for naive than memory subsets.

The CDR3 has 13 residues. Germline V gene sequence: CDR1 SGHAT, CDR2 FQNNGV. V shed 6 bases and J 4 bases; nucleotides not matched to a gene: 5. Comment on this clone: Its target is not known.

The chain is built from TRBV11-2 and TRBJ2-7; 8 nucleotides agree with TRBD2. The receptor was derived from a man aged 18 to 35 in good health. The specimen sequenced was naive CD8+ T cells sorted from blood. The CDR3 sequence is CASSKGLAYEQYF. The DNA for the CDR3 is TGTGCCAGCAGTAAAGGACTAGCTTACGAGCAGTACTTC.